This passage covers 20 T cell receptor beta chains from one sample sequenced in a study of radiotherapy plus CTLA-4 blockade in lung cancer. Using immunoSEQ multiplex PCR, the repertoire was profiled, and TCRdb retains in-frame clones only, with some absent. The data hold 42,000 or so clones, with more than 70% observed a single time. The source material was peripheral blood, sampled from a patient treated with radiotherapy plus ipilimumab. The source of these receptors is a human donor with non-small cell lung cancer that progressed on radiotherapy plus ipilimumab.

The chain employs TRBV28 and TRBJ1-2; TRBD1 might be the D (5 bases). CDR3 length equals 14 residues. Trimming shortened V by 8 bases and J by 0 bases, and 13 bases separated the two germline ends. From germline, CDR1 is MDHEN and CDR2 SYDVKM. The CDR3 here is CASGGGTPNYGYTF. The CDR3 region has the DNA TGTGCCAGCGGGGGAGGAACGCCTAACTATGGCTACACCTTC.

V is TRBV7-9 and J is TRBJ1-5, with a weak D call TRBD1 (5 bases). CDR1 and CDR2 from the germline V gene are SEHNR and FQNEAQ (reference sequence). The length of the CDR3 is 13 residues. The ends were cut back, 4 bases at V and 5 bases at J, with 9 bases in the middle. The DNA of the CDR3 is TGTGCCAGCAGCTCACAGGAGTATCAGCCCCAGCATTTT. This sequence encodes CASSSQEYQPQHF.

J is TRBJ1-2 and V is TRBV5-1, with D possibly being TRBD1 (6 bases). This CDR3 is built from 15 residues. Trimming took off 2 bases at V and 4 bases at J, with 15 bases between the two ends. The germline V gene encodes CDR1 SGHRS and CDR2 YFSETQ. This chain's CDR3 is CASSFTSGDPYGYTF. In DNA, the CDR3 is TGCGCCAGCAGCTTTACCTCAGGGGATCCCTATGGCTACACCTTC.

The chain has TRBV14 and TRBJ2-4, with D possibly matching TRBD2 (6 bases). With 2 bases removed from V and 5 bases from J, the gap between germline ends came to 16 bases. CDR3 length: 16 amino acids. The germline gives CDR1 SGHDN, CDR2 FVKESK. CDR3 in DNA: TGTGCCAGCAGCCAACTAGGGTCGGGAGTCGAAAACATTCAGTACTTC. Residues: CASSQLGSGVENIQYF.

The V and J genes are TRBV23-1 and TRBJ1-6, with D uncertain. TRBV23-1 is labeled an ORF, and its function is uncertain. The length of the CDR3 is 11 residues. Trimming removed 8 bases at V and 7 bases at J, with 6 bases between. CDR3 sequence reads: CASAANSPLHF. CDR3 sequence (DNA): TGCGCCAGCGCGGCGAATTCACCCCTCCACTTT.

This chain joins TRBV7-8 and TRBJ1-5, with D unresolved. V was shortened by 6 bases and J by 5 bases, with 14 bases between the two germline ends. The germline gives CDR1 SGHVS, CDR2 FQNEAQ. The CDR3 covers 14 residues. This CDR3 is CASSIGIFHQPQHF. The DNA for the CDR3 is TGTGCCAGCAGTATCGGTATTTTTCATCAGCCCCAGCATTTT.

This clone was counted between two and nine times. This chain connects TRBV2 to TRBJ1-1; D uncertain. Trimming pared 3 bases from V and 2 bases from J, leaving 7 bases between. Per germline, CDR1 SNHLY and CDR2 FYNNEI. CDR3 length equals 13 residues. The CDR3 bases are TGTGCCAGCAGTGAGCAGTTCAACACTGAAGCTTTCTTT. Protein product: CASSEQFNTEAFF.

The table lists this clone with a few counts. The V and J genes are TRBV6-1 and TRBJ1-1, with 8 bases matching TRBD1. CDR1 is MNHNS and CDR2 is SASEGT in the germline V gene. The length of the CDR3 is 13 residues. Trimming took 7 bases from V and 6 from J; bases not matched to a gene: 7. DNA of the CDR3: TGTGCCAGCATAACAGGGGGATTTCCTGAAGCTTTCTTT. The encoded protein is CASITGGFPEAFF.

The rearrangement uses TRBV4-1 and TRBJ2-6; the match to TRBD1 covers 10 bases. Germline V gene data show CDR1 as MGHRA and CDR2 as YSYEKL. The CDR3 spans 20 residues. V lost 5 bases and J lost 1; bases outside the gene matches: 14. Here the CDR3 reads CASSTHYRDRGVSGANVLTF. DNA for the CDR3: TGCGCCAGCAGCACTCATTACCGGGACAGGGGTGTTTCTGGGGCCAACGTCCTGACTTTC.

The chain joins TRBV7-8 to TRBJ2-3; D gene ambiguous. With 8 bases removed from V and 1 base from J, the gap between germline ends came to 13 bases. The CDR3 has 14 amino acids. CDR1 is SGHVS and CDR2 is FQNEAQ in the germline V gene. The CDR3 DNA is TGTGCCAGCCGCCCCCGTGCGGGCACAGATACGCAGTATTTT. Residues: CASRPRAGTDTQYF. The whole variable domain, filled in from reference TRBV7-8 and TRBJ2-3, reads GAGVSQSPRYKVAKRGQDVALRCDPISGHVSLFWYQQALGQGPEFLTYFQNEAQLDKSGLPSDRFFAERPEGSVSTLKIQRTQQEDSAVYLCASRPRAGTDTQYFGPGTRLTVL.

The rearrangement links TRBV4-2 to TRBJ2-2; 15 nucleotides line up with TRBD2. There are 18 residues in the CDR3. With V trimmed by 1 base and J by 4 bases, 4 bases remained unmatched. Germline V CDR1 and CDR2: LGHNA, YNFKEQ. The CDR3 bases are TGTGCCAGCAGCCAAGGGACTAGCGGGGGGGCCGGCACCGGGGAGCTGTTTTTT. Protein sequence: CASSQGTSGGAGTGELFF.

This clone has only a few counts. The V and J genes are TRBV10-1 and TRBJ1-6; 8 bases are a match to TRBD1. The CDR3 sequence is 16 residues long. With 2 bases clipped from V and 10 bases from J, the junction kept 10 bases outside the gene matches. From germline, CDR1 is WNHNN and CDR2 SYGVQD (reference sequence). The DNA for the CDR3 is TGCGCCAGCAGTGAGCTTTGGACAGGGTCAGGGTCACCCCTCCACTTT. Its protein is CASSELWTGSGSPLHF.

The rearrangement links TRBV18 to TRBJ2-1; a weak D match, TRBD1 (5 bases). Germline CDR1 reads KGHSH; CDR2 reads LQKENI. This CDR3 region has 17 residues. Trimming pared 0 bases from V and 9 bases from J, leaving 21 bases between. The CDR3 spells CASSPPPQGSLTGEQFF. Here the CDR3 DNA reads TGTGCCAGCTCACCACCCCCGCAGGGCTCCCTGACCGGTGAGCAGTTCTTC.

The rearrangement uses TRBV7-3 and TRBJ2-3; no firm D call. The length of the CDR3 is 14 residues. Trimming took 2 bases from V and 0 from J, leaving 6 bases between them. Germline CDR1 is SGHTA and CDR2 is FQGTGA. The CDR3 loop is CASSLWHSTDTQYF. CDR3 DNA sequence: TGTGCCAGCAGCTTATGGCATAGCACAGATACGCAGTATTTT. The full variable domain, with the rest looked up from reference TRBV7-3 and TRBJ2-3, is GAGVSQTPSNKVTEKGKYVELRCDPISGHTALYWYRQSLGQGPEFLIYFQGTGAADDSGLPNDRFFAVRPEGSVSTLKIQRTERGDSAVYLCASSLWHSTDTQYFGPGTRLTVL.

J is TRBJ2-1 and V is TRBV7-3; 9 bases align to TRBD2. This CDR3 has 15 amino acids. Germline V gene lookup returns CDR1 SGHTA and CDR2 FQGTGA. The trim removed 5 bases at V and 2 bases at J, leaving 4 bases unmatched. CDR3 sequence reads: CASSPGTSTYNEQFF. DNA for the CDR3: TGTGCCAGCAGCCCCGGGACTAGCACCTACAATGAGCAGTTCTTC.

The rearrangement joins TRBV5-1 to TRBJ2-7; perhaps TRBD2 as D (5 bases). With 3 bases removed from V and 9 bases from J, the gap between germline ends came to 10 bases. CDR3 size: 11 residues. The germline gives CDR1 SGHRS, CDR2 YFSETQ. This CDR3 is CASSSPSGQYF. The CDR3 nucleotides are TGCGCCAGCAGCTCGCCCAGCGGGCAGTACTTC.

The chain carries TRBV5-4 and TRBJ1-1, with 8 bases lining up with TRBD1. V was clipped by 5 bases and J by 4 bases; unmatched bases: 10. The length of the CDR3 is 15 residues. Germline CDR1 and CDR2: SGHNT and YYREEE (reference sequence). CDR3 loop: CASRSGQGMGTEAFF. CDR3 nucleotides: TGTGCCAGCAGGTCTGGACAGGGAATGGGCACTGAAGCTTTCTTT.

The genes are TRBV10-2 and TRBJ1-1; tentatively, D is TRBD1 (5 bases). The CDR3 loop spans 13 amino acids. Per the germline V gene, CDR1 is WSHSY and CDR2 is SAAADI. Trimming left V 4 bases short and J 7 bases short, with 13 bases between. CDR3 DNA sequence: TGCGCCAGCAGTGTCCCAGGGCGTGGTGAAGCTTTCTTT. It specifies CASSVPGRGEAFF.

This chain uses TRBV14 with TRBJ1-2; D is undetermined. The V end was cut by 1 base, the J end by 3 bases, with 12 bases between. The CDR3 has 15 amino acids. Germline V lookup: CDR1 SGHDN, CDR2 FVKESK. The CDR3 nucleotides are TGTGCCAGCAGCCAAGTCACGGGGTGGGACTATGGCTACACCTTC. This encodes CASSQVTGWDYGYTF.

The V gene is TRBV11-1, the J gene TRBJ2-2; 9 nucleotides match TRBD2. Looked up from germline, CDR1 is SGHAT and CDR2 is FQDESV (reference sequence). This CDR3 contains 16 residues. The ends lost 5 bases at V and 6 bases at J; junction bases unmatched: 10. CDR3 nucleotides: TGTGCCAGCAGCCAAAGCGGTAGCGGGGGTCCCGGGGAGCTGTTTTTT. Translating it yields CASSQSGSGGPGELFF. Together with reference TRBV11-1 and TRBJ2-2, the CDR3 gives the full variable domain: EAEVAQSPRYKITEKSQAVAFWCDPISGHATLYWYRQILGQGPELLVQFQDESVVDDSQLPKDRFSAERLKGVDSTLKIQPAELGDSAMYLCASSQSGSGGPGELFFGEGSRLTVL.